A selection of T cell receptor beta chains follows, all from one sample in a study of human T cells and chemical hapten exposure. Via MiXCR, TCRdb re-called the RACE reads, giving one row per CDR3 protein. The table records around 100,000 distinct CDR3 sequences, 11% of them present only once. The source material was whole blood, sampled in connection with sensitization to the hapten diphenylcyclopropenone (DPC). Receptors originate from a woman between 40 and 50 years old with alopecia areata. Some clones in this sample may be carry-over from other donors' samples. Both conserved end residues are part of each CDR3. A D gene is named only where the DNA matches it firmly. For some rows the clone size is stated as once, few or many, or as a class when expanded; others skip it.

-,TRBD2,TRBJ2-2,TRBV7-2,CASSLEASGYTGELFF,TGTGCCAGCAGCTTAGAAGCTAGCGGCTACACCGGGGAGCTGTTTTTT
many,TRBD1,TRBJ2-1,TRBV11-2,CASSLAFTGGSYNEQFF,TGTGCCAGCAGCTTAGCCTTCACAGGGGGCTCCTACAATGAGCAGTTCTTC
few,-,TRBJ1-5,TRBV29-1,CSALRGPDQPQHF,TGCAGCGCCTTGCGAGGGCCCGATCAGCCCCAGCATTTT
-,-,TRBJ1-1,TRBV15,CATSRESTSNTEAFF,TGTGCCACCAGCAGAGAAAGCACCTCGAACACTGAAGCTTTCTTT
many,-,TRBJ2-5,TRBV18,CASSEGQPKETQYF,TGTGCCAGCTCGGAGGGACAGCCAAAAGAGACCCAGTACTTC
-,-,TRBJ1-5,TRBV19,CASSTQTDSNQPQHF,TGTGCCAGTAGTACGCAGACAGATAGCAATCAGCCCCAGCATTTT
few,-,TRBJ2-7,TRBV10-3,CAISDSVRTYEQYF,TGTGCCATCAGTGATTCTGTCCGCACCTACGAGCAGTACTTC
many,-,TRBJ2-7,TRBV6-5,CASSPGYHEQYF,TGTGCCAGCAGTCCAGGGTATCACGAGCAGTACTTC
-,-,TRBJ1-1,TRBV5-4,CASSATVNTEAFF,TGTGCCAGCAGCGCGACAGTGAACACTGAAGCTTTCTTT
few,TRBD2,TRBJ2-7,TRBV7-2,CASSKGTSNNEQYF,TGTGCCAGCAGCAAGGGGACTAGCAACAACGAGCAGTACTTC
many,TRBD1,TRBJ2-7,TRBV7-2,CASSSPGQTIKQYF,TGTGCCAGCAGTTCTCCGGGACAGACGATCAAGCAGTACTTC
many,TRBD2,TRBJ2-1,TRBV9,CASSAGTSVYNEQFF,TGTGCCAGCAGCGCCGGGACTAGCGTCTACAATGAGCAGTTCTTC
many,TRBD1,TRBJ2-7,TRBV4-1,CASSQGTGGTYEQYF,TGCGCCAGCAGCCAAGGGACAGGGGGAACCTACGAGCAGTACTTC
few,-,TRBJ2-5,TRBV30,CAWSGTSQETQYF,TGTGCCTGGAGTGGGACTTCTCAAGAGACCCAGTACTTC
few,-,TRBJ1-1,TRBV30,CAWSVRGDTEAFF,TGTGCCTGGAGTGTACGAGGGGACACTGAAGCTTTCTTT
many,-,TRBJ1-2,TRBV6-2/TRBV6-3,CASSSRGGSSYGYTF,TGTGCCAGCAGTTCGCGGGGCGGATCTAGCTATGGCTACACCTTC
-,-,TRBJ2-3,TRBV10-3,CASVKTEPSTDTQYF,TGTGCCAGCGTTAAGACAGAGCCTAGCACAGATACGCAGTATTTT
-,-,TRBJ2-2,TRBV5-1,CASSTEKNTGELFF,TGCGCCAGCAGCACCGAAAAGAACACCGGGGAGCTGTTTTTT
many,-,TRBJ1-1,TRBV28,CASSRGMEAFF,TGTGCCAGCAGTCGGGGGATGGAAGCTTTCTTT
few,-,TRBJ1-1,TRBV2,CASTRGREGTEAFF,TGTGCCAGCACCCGAGGGAGGGAGGGCACTGAAGCTTTCTTT
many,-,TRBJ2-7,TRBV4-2,CASSQAPGAGEQYF,TGTGCCAGCAGCCAAGCCCCGGGGGCGGGAGAGCAGTACTTC
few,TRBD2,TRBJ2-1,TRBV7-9,CASSFPSGNVDNEQFF,TGTGCCAGCAGCTTCCCTAGCGGGAATGTGGACAATGAGCAGTTCTTC
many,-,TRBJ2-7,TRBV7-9,CASIPGRDAYEQYF,TGTGCCAGCATCCCGGGCAGGGACGCCTACGAGCAGTACTTC
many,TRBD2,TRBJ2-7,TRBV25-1,CASGSPGLAGAEGYEQYF,TGTGCCAGCGGGAGCCCGGGACTAGCGGGAGCCGAAGGCTACGAGCAGTACTTC
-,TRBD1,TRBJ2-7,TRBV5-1,CASSLAGGQGNEQYF,TGCGCCAGCAGCTTGGCCGGAGGACAGGGCAACGAGCAGTACTTC
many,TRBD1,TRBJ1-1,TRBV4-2,CASRGTGDKAFF,TGTGCCAGCAGGGGGACAGGGGATAAAGCTTTCTTT
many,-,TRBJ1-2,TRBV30,CACGKRQAGYTF,TGTGCCTGTGGAAAAAGACAGGCCGGCTACACCTTC
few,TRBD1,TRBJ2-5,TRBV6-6,CASSRGTYQETQYF,TGTGCCAGCAGCAGGGGGACATACCAAGAGACCCAGTACTTC
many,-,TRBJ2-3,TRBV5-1,CASSQESSTDTQYF,TGCGCCAGCAGCCAAGAAAGTTCCACAGATACGCAGTATTTT
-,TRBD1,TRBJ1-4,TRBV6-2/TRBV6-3,CASRGAGGEKLFF,TGTGCCAGCAGAGGGGCAGGGGGTGAAAAACTGTTTTTT
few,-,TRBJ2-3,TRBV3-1,CASSQDLSSTDTQYF,TGTGCCAGCAGCCAAGACCTAAGTAGCACAGATACGCAGTATTTT
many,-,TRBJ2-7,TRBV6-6,CASSYVSREQYF,TGTGCCAGCAGTTACGTGTCCAGGGAACAGTACTTC
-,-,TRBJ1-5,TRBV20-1,CSASKGGSKQPQHF,TGCAGTGCGAGTAAAGGAGGGTCTAAACAGCCCCAGCATTTT
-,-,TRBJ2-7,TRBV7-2,CASSLEDEQYF,TGTGCCAGCAGCTTAGAGGACGAGCAGTACTTC
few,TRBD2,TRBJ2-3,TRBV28,CASVSRLAGGRDTQYF,TGTGCCAGCGTTTCACGACTAGCGGGAGGGAGAGATACGCAGTATTTT
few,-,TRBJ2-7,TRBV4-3,CASSQEWANVKQYF,TGCGCCAGCAGCCAAGAATGGGCCAACGTGAAGCAGTACTTC
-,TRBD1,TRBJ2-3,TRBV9,CASSVEGQGPSDTQYF,TGTGCCAGCAGCGTAGAGGGACAGGGTCCCTCAGATACGCAGTATTTT
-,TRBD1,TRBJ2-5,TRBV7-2,CASRKDRAQETQYF,TGTGCCAGCAGAAAAGACAGGGCCCAAGAGACCCAGTACTTC
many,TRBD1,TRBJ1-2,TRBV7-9,CASSTGQGAAGYGYTF,TGTGCCAGCAGCACGGGACAGGGGGCTGCTGGGTATGGCTACACCTTC
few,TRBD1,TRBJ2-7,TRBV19,CASSSRQGRTYEQYF,TGTGCCAGTAGCAGCCGACAGGGCCGAACCTACGAGCAGTACTTC
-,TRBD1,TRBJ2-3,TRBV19,CASSPQGGTGDTQYF,TGTGCCAGTAGTCCCCAAGGGGGCACAGGGGATACGCAGTATTTT
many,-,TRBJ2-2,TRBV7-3,CASSLSGLPTGELFF,TGTGCCAGCAGCTTAAGCGGGCTCCCCACCGGGGAGCTGTTTTTT
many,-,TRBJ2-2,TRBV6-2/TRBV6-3,CATTPSGELFF,TGTGCCACCACACCTAGCGGGGAGCTGTTTTTT